This TCR beta chain originates from a study of shared clonotypes between healthy human individuals. About the study: Each donor contributed plates that comprised three CD4 naive, three CD4 memory, two CD8 naive and one CD8 memory.

Researchers divided each subset's genomic DNA evenly across several immunoSEQ plates. Clones were read by immunoSEQ multiplex PCR, and TCRdb kept only the in-frame ones, dropping some. The sample carries 2 million or so clones, approximately 95% recorded once. Between the trimmed V and J ends, which lost 1 base and 8 bases, there was a span of 8 bases. The CDR3 is 13 residues long. The germline V gene has CDR1 SEHNR and CDR2 FQNEAQ (reference sequence). Only CD45RO-negative cells positively selected for CCR7 counted as naive CD8 cells, so terminally differentiated effector memory CD45RA+ cells were excluded. Donors had no recently reported acute infections or vaccinations and were HIV-negative. In regard to this clone: Other DNA sequences from this sample encode an identical CDR3 as well.

Sequencing input: naive CD8+ T cells sorted from blood. The gene calls are TRBV7-9 and TRBJ2-2; D is possibly TRBD2 (6 bases). The sequence came from a man younger than 35 in good health. CDR3 DNA: TGTGCCAGCAGCTTAGGGCTAGCGGGGGAGCTGTTTTTT. Protein: CASSLGLAGELFF. The full variable domain, with the rest looked up from reference TRBV7-9 and TRBJ2-2, is DTGVSQNPRHKITKRGQNVTFRCDPISEHNRLYWYRQTLGQGPEFLTYFQNEAQLEKSRLLSDRFSAERPKGSFSTLEIQRTEQGDSAMYLCASSLGLAGELFFGEGSRLTVL.